These T cell receptor beta chains were read from a single sample in a study of post-analysis software for immune sequencing data. Via MiXCR, TCRdb re-called the PCR reads, giving one row per CDR3 protein. The sample includes fewer than 850,000 distinct CDR3 sequences, roughly 46% of them seen just once. Sequencing used blood. The receptors derive from a girl aged 5-17 years with multiple sclerosis. CDR3s include the opening cysteine and the closing phenylalanine or tryptophan. The order of the fields is V gene, J gene, CDR3 protein.

v_gene: TRBV7-3; j_gene: TRBJ1-2; CDR3aa: CARRTGRGGYTF
v_gene: TRBV29-1; j_gene: TRBJ2-3; CDR3aa: CSVEDEYWGSGTDTQYF
v_gene: TRBV7-9; j_gene: TRBJ1-1; CDR3aa: CASSFQGGVEAFF
v_gene: TRBV7-9; j_gene: TRBJ1-6; CDR3aa: CASSLGNLGSPLHF
v_gene: TRBV7-6; j_gene: TRBJ2-7; CDR3aa: CASSLFAGSYEQYF
v_gene: TRBV27; j_gene: TRBJ2-3; CDR3aa: CASSLGGGVQADTQYF
v_gene: TRBV18; j_gene: TRBJ2-7; CDR3aa: CASSPIDRTYEQYF
v_gene: TRBV20-1; j_gene: TRBJ2-3; CDR3aa: CSAGGRGSGRAPSTDTQYF
v_gene: TRBV28; j_gene: TRBJ2-1; CDR3aa: CASRPHRSGGHNEQFF
v_gene: TRBV4-1; j_gene: TRBJ2-5; CDR3aa: CASSHPGQLVETQYF
v_gene: TRBV27; j_gene: TRBJ2-1; CDR3aa: CASSLQGWPADEQFF
v_gene: TRBV10-3; j_gene: TRBJ1-6; CDR3aa: CASGEDSPLHF
v_gene: TRBV6-1; j_gene: TRBJ2-1; CDR3aa: CASSPGLAGVGQFF
v_gene: TRBV27; j_gene: TRBJ1-1; CDR3aa: CASSLRTGWTEAFF
v_gene: TRBV11-2; j_gene: TRBJ1-2; CDR3aa: CASSLPGVEVYGYTF
v_gene: TRBV7-9; j_gene: TRBJ1-4; CDR3aa: CALGGGETNEKLFF
v_gene: TRBV4-3; j_gene: TRBJ1-2; CDR3aa: CASSQEGGAQDYGYTF
v_gene: TRBV29-1; j_gene: TRBJ2-7; CDR3aa: CSVMTSGSTEQYF
v_gene: TRBV6-5; j_gene: TRBJ2-5; CDR3aa: CATQLTPAGLQETQYF
v_gene: TRBV27; j_gene: TRBJ2-5; CDR3aa: CASSFGAGASKETQYF
v_gene: TRBV4-1; j_gene: TRBJ1-2; CDR3aa: CASSQGETGLYGYTF
v_gene: TRBV6-5; j_gene: TRBJ2-5; CDR3aa: CASSYSTSGRSSETQYF
v_gene: TRBV6-2/TRBV6-3; j_gene: -; CDR3aa: CASSRRTSGSHEQYF
v_gene: TRBV20-1; j_gene: TRBJ1-1; CDR3aa: CSASGRGAVTEAFF
v_gene: TRBV7-9; j_gene: TRBJ2-1; CDR3aa: CASNFPPSGRYNEQFF
v_gene: TRBV20-1; j_gene: -; CDR3aa: CSARGVPGQKGGETQYF
v_gene: TRBV5-4; j_gene: TRBJ2-3; CDR3aa: CASSLDGADADTQYF
v_gene: TRBV11-2; j_gene: TRBJ1-1; CDR3aa: CASSPSRPNIMNTEAFF
v_gene: TRBV20-1; j_gene: TRBJ2-7; CDR3aa: CSARSGTGSSYEQYF
v_gene: TRBV24-1; j_gene: TRBJ2-1; CDR3aa: CATSDLGDLYNEQFF
v_gene: TRBV20-1; j_gene: TRBJ2-5; CDR3aa: CSARVESRSYRGETQYF
v_gene: TRBV3-1; j_gene: TRBJ2-1; CDR3aa: CASSQWTSGIFNEQFF
v_gene: TRBV6-5; j_gene: TRBJ1-1; CDR3aa: CASTRDSDGTEAFF
v_gene: TRBV4-2; j_gene: TRBJ2-5; CDR3aa: CASSQEFQAGETQYF
v_gene: TRBV12-3/TRBV12-4; j_gene: TRBJ1-4; CDR3aa: CASSLGTLRNEKLFF
v_gene: TRBV4-2; j_gene: TRBJ2-5; CDR3aa: CASSQAQQGSQETQYF
v_gene: TRBV6-4; j_gene: TRBJ2-3; CDR3aa: CASSEASGSTDTQYF
v_gene: TRBV5-1; j_gene: TRBJ1-2; CDR3aa: CASSLGPDRDLYGYTF
v_gene: TRBV27; j_gene: TRBJ2-7; CDR3aa: CASSLVAGGPYEQYF
v_gene: TRBV30; j_gene: TRBJ2-1; CDR3aa: CAWSRGRADEQFF
v_gene: TRBV5-5; j_gene: TRBJ1-5; CDR3aa: CASSPQGSVDQPQHF
v_gene: TRBV29-1; j_gene: TRBJ2-3; CDR3aa: CSARTREYTDTQYF
v_gene: TRBV5-1; j_gene: TRBJ2-7; CDR3aa: CASSRGLSNEQYF
v_gene: TRBV20-1; j_gene: TRBJ2-7; CDR3aa: CSARPMTSGRGEQYF
v_gene: TRBV20-1; j_gene: TRBJ2-2; CDR3aa: CSARVGGQITGELFF